This T cell receptor (beta chain) is from a study of blood T cell repertoires in COVID-19. The CDR3 spans 16 residues. Trimming pared 0 bases from V and 0 bases from J, leaving 9 bases between. CDR1 and CDR2 from the germline V gene are KGHSH and LQKENI. As originally analysed: Cell counts per sample came from amplifying reference gene primers. The protocol was immunoSEQ multiplex PCR, while the TCRdb copy is restricted to in-frame clones and leaves out a portion. From that table come the V and J calls and clone size; the DNA was used to work out D and trimming. Here the sample spans some 74,000 clones, around 85% being singletons.

The specimen was peripheral blood. This clonotype was obtained from a woman aged 50 to 65 with acute or convalescent COVID-19. This rearrangement joins TRBV18 to TRBJ1-5; D is perhaps TRBD1 (5 bases). DNA for the CDR3: TGTGCCAGCTCACCACCGGGGGGGTCTAGCAATCAGCCCCAGCATTTT. Its protein product is CASSPPGGSSNQPQHF.